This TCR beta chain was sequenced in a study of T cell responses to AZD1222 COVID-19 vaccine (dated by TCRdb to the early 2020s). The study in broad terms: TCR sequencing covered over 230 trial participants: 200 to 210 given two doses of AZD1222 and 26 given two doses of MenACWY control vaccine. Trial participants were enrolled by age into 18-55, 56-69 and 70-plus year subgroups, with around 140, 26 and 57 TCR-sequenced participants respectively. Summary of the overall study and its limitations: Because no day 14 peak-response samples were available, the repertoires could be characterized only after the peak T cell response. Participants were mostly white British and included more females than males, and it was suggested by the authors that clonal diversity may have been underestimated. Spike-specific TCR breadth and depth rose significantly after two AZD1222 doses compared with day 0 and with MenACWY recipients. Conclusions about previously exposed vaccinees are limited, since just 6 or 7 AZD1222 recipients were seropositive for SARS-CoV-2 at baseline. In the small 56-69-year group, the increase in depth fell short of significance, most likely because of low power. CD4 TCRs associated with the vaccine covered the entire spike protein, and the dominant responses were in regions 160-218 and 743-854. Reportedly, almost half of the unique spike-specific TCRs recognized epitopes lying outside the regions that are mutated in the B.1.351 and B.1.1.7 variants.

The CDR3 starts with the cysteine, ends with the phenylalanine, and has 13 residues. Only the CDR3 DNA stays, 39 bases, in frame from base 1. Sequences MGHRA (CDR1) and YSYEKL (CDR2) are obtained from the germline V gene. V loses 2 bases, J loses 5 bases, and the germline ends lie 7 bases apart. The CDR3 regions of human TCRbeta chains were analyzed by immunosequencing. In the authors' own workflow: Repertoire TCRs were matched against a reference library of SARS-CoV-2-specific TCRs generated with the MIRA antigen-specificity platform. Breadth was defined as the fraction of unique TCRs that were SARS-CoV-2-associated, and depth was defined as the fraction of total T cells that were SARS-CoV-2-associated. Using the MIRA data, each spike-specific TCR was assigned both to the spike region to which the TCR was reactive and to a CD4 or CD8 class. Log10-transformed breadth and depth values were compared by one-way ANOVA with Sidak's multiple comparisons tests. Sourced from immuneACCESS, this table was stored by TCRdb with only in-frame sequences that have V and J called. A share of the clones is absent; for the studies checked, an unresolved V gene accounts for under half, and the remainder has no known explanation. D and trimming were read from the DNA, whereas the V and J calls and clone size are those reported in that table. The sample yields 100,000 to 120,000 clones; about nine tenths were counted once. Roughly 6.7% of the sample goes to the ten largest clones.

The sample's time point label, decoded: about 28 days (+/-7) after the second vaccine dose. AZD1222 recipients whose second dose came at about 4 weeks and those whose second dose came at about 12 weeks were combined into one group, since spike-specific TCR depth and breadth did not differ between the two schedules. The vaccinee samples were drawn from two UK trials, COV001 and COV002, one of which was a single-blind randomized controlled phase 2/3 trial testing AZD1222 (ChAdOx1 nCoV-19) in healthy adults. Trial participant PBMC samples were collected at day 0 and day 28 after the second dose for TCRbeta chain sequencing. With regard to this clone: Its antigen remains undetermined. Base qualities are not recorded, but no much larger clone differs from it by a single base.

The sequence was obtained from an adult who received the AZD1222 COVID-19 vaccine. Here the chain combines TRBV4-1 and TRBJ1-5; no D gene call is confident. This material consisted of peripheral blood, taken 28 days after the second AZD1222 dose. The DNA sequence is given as TGCGCCAGCAGCCAACGCACCGATCAGCCCCAGCATTTT. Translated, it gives CASSQRTDQPQHF.